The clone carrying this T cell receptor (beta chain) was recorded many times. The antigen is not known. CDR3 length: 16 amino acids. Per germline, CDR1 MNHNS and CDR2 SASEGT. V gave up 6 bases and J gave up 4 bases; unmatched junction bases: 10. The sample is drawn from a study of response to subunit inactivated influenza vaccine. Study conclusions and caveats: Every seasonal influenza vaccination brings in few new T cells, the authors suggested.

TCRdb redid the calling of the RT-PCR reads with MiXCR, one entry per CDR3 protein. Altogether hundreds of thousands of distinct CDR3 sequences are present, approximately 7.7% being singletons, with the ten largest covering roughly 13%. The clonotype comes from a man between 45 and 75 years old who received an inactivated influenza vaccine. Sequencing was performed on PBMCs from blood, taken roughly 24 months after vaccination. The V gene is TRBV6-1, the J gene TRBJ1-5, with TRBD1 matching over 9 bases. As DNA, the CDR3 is TGTGCCAGCAGGCCCGCAACAGGGGGCCTTAATCAGCCCCAGCATTTT. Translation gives CASRPATGGLNQPQHF.